The 17 T cell receptor beta chains reported below all come from one sample, sequenced in a study of technical replicates of blood from several donors (dated by TCRdb to 2016 to 2017). Library prep was done by the immunoSEQ multiplex PCR assay. Here the immuneACCESS table is served through TCRdb, limited to in-frame sequences with V and J called. Missing clones are a known gap in these copies; in checked studies unresolved V genes cover under half, and the rest lacks a known reason. A total of approximately 74,000 clones appear in this sample, 80% to 90% of them only once. The biggest ten clones account for 4% to 5% of the sample. The sequencing input was PBMCs. The receptors originated from a human donor in good health. Some clones in this sample may be carry-over from other donors' samples.

The rearrangement joins TRBV7-3 to TRBJ2-2; the D gene is possibly TRBD1 (6 bases). Germline V lookup: CDR1 SGHTA, CDR2 FQGTGA. CDR3 length: 14 amino acids. Trimming cost V 5 bases and J 5 bases, with 12 bases left between them. In DNA, the CDR3 is TGTGCCAGCAGCGTTTCACAGGGAACCGGGGAGCTGTTTTTT. This gives the protein CASSVSQGTGELFF.

This clone was detected once. V usage is TRBV7-2 and J usage is TRBJ2-6, with D tentatively TRBD2 (6 bases). Per germline, CDR1 SGHTA and CDR2 FQGNSA. This CDR3 is 14 amino acids long. The V and J ends lost 6 bases and 2 bases respectively, with 8 bases between them. The CDR3, as DNA: TGTGCCAGCAGGGAGGGTACTGGGGCCAACGTCCTGACTTTC. It yields the protein CASREGTGANVLTF.

This clone has just one count. The chain has TRBV11-1 and TRBJ2-3; 11 bases line up with TRBD1. There are 17 residues in the CDR3. Germline trimming cut 5 bases from V and 3 bases from J; bases unmatched to any gene: 10. Germline values: CDR1 SGHAT, CDR2 FQDESV (reference sequence). The CDR3 spells CASSARDRGLGTDTQYF. The CDR3, as DNA: TGTGCCAGCAGCGCGCGGGACAGGGGGTTGGGGACAGATACGCAGTATTTT.

This CDR3 is CASSYITGNTEAFF. The CDR3 DNA is TGTGCCAGCAGTTACATTACAGGGAACACTGAAGCTTTCTTT. The chain combines TRBV6-6 with TRBJ1-1; tentative D call: TRBD1 (5 bases). There are 14 residues in the CDR3. Germline V lookup: CDR1 MNHNY, CDR2 SVGAGI (reference sequence). Trimming removed 2 bases from V and 1 base from J, with 8 bases in between.

The chain has TRBV7-6 and TRBJ2-2; D gene uncertain. Germline lookup yields CDR1 SGHVS and CDR2 FNYEAQ. The CDR3 has 14 residues. V gave up 5 bases and J gave up 0 bases, with 7 bases separating them. The CDR3 nucleotides are TGTGCCAGCAGCCCCGTATCGAACACCGGGGAGCTGTTTTTT. Protein sequence: CASSPVSNTGELFF.

The chain carries TRBV12-5 and TRBJ2-7; 7 bases map to TRBD1. This CDR3 comprises 14 residues. V dropped 6 bases and J dropped 2; count of bases not matched to a gene: 7. CDR1 is LGHNT, CDR2 FRNRAP, per germline. CDR3 protein: CASGPGQITYEQYF. The CDR3 DNA follows: TGTGCTAGTGGACCGGGACAGATCACCTACGAGCAGTACTTC.

The table lists this clone with a count of one. This chain links TRBV2 with TRBJ1-4; 10 nucleotides line up with TRBD1. CDR1 and CDR2 from the germline V gene are SNHLY and FYNNEI. J gave up 3 bases and V 6 bases, and 4 bases lay outside the gene matches. The CDR3 runs 15 residues. This chain's CDR3 is CASSGQGGSNEKLFF. The CDR3, as DNA: TGTGCCAGCAGCGGACAGGGGGGATCTAATGAAAAACTGTTTTTT.

This clone was picked up one time. The chain carries TRBV2 and TRBJ1-2, with unresolved D. This CDR3 is built from 15 residues. With 3 bases removed from V and 0 bases from J, the gap between germline ends came to 11 bases. In germline, CDR1 is SNHLY, CDR2 FYNNEI. CDR3: CASSDRNRTNYGYTF. CDR3 nucleotide sequence: TGTGCCAGCAGTGATAGGAACAGAACTAACTATGGCTACACCTTC.

The chain employs TRBV7-8 and TRBJ2-7; TRBD2 matches 8 bases. The CDR3 has 14 amino acids. The junction had 9 bases not matched to a gene; V was cut back by 8 bases and J by 3 bases. In germline, CDR1 is SGHVS, CDR2 FQNEAQ. CDR3 protein: CASGDGGAFYEQYF. In nucleotides, the CDR3 is TGTGCCAGCGGAGACGGGGGGGCCTTCTACGAGCAGTACTTC.

This clone was detected only a few times. The chain uses TRBV6-5 and TRBJ2-3, with D perhaps TRBD2 (5 bases). Trimming took 0 bases from V and 3 from J, leaving 10 bases between them. Germline lookup yields CDR1 MNHEY and CDR2 SVGAGI. This CDR3 has 15 residues. Here the CDR3 reads CASSYSGRRTDTQYF. CDR3 DNA sequence: TGTGCCAGCAGTTACTCGGGCAGGAGGACAGATACGCAGTATTTT.

V gene TRBV2 combines with J gene TRBJ2-7, with TRBD2 as a possible D gene (6 bases). Germline CDR1 SNHLY, CDR2 FYNNEI. There are 16 residues in the CDR3. V dropped 0 bases and J dropped 0 bases, with 12 bases sitting between them. CDR3 sequence reads: CASSEARGISSYEQYF. The CDR3 nucleotides are TGTGCCAGCAGTGAAGCGCGGGGTATAAGCTCCTACGAGCAGTACTTC.

V usage is TRBV7-2 and J usage is TRBJ2-7, with TRBD2 as a possible D gene (6 bases). Germline loops: CDR1 SGHTA, CDR2 FQGNSA. V lost 3 bases, J lost 1 base, and 13 bases lay in between. The length of the CDR3 is 15 residues. This CDR3 reads CASSFSGIGSYEQYF. CDR3 DNA: TGTGCCAGCAGCTTTAGCGGTATAGGATCCTACGAGCAGTACTTC.

This chain links TRBV19 with TRBJ2-2, with D possibly matching TRBD2 (5 bases). Germline loops: CDR1 LNHDA, CDR2 SQIVND (reference sequence). Trimming took 5 bases from V and 5 from J, leaving 12 bases between them. This CDR3 has 14 amino acids. The CDR3 region is CASSDYAETGELFF. Written as DNA, the CDR3 is TGTGCCAGTAGTGACTACGCTGAGACCGGGGAGCTGTTTTTT.

The rearrangement joins TRBV2 to TRBJ1-2; TRBD1 agrees at 8 bases. The CDR3 covers 14 residues. V gave up 6 bases and J gave up 7 bases; unmatched junction bases: 10. The germline V gene encodes CDR1 SNHLY and CDR2 FYNNEI. CDR3 coding DNA: TGTGCCAGCAGCCTTCGACAGGGGTCGGGTGGCTACACCTTC. Translating gives CASSLRQGSGGYTF.

The V call is TRBV11-2, the J call TRBJ2-1, with 7 bases lining up with TRBD2. Germline-derived CDR1 and CDR2 are SGHAT and FQNNGV. This CDR3 has 15 residues. V trimming: 6 bases; J trimming: 9 bases; junction bases outside the gene matches: 14. The DNA for the CDR3 is TGTGCCAGCAGTGCCTCGGGGGGATCGTTTGGTGAGCAGTTCTTC. It yields the protein CASSASGGSFGEQFF. Drawing the rest from reference TRBV11-2 and TRBJ2-1, the complete variable domain is EAGVAQSPRYKIIEKRQSVAFWCNPISGHATLYWYQQILGQGPKLLIQFQNNGVVDDSQLPKDRFSAERLKGVDSTLKIQPAKLEDSAVYLCASSASGGSFGEQFFGPGTRLTVL.

The chain recombines TRBV4-3 with TRBJ2-2; 11 nucleotides align to TRBD2. CDR1 LGHNA and CDR2 YSLEER come from the germline V gene. J gave up 5 bases and V 8 bases, and 16 bases lay outside the gene matches. The CDR3 sequence is 18 residues long. CDR3: CASQTRSSGRMETGELFF. CDR3 DNA: TGCGCCAGCCAAACACGATCTAGCGGGAGGATGGAAACCGGGGAGCTGTTTTTT.

This chain links TRBV4-2 with TRBJ2-5; 13 nucleotides align to TRBD2. With V trimmed by 1 base and J by 3 bases, 8 bases remained unmatched. CDR1 is LGHNA, CDR2 YNFKEQ, per germline. The CDR3 is 18 residues long. The CDR3 loop reads CASSQGGLAGRRKETQYF. Written as DNA, the CDR3 is TGTGCCAGCAGCCAAGGGGGACTAGCGGGGAGACGAAAAGAGACCCAGTACTTC.